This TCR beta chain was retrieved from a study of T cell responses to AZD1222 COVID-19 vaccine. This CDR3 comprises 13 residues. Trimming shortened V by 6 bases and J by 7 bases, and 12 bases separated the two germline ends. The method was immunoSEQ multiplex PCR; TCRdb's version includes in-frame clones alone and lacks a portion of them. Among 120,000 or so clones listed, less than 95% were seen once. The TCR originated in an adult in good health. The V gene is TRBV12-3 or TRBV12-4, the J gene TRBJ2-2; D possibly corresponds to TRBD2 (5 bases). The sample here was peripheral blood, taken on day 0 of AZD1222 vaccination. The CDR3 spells CASRGSAGGELFF. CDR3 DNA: TGTGCCAGCAGGGGGAGTGCGGGCGGGGAGCTGTTTTTT.